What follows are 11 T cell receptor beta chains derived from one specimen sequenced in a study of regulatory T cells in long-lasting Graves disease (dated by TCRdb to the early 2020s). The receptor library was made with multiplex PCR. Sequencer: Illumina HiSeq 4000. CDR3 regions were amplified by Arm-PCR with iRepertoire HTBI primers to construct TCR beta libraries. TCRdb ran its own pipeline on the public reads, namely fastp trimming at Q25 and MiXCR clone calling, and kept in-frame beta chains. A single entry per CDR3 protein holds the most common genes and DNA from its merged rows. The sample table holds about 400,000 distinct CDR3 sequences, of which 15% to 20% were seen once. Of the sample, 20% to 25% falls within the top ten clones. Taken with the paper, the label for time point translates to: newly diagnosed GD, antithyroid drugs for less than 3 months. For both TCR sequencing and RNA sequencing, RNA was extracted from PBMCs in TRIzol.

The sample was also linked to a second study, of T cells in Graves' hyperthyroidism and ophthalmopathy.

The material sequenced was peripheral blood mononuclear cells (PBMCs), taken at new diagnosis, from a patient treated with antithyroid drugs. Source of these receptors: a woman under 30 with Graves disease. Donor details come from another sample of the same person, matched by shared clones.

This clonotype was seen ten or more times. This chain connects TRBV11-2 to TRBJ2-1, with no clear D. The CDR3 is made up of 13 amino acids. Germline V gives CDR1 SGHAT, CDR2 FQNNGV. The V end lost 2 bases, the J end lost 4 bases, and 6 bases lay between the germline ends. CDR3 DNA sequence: TGTGCCAGCAGCTTAACGTCTTACAATGAGCAGTTCTTC. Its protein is CASSLTSYNEQFF. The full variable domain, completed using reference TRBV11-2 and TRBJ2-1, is EAGVAQSPRYKIIEKRQSVAFWCNPISGHATLYWYQQILGQGPKLLIQFQNNGVVDDSQLPKDRFSAERLKGVDSTLKIQPAKLEDSAVYLCASSLTSYNEQFFGPGTRLTVL.

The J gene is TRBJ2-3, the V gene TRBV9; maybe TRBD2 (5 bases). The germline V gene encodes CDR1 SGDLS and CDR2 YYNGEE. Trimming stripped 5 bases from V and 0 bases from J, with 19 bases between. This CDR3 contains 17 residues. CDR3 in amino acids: CASSVTQAVTSTDTQYF. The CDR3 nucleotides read TGTGCCAGCAGTGTCACTCAAGCGGTGACTAGCACAGATACGCAGTATTTT.

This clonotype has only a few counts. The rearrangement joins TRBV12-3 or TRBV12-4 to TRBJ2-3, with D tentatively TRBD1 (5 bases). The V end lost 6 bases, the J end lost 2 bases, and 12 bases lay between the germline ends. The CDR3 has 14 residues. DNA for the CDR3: TGTGCCAGCAGCCCGGACACGATCACAGATACGCAGTATTTT. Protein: CASSPDTITDTQYF.

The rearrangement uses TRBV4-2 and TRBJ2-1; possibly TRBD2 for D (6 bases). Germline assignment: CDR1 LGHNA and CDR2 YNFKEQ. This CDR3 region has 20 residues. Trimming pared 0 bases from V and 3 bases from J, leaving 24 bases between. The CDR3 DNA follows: TGTGCCAGCAGCCAAGAACTTATGGCGGGATCGGCCTCAAACTACAATGAGCAGTTCTTC. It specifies CASSQELMAGSASNYNEQFF.

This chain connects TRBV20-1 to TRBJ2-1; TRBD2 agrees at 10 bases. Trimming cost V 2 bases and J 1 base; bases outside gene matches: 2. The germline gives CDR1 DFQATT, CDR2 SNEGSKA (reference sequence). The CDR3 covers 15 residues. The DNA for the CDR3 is TGCAGTGCTAGAACAGCGGGAGGGTCCTACAATGAGCAGTTCTTC. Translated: CSARTAGGSYNEQFF.

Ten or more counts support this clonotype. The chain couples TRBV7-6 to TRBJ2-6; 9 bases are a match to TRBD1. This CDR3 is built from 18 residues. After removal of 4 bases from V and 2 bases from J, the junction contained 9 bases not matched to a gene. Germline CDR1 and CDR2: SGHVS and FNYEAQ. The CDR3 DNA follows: TGTGCCAGCAGCTCCATATACCGGGACAGGGCTGGGGCCAACGTCCTGACTTTC. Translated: CASSSIYRDRAGANVLTF.

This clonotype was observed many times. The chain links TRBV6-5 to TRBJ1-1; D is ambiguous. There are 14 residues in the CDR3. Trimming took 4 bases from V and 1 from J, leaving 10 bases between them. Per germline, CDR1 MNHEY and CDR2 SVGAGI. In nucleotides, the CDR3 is TGTGCCAGCAGTTTCGGGAAACAGAACACTGAAGCTTTCTTT. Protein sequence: CASSFGKQNTEAFF.

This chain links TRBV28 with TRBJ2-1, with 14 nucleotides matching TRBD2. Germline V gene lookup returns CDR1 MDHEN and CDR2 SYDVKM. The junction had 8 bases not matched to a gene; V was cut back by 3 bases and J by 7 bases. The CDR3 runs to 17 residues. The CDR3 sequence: CASSFGGTSGGTNEQFF. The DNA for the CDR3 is TGTGCCAGCAGTTTTGGAGGGACTAGCGGGGGTACGAATGAGCAGTTCTTC.

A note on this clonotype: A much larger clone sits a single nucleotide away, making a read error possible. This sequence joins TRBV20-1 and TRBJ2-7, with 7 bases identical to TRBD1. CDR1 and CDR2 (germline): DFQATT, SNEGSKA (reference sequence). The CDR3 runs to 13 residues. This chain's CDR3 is CSAPETGAYDQYF. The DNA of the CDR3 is TGCAGTGCCCCCGAAACAGGGGCCTACGACCAGTACTTC.

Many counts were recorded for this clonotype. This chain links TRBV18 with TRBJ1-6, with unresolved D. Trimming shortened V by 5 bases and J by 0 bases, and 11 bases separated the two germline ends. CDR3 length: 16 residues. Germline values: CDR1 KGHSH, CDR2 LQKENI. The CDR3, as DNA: TGTGCCAGCTCATCTACAGCGAGCTCCTATAATTCACCCCTCCACTTT. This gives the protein CASSSTASSYNSPLHF.

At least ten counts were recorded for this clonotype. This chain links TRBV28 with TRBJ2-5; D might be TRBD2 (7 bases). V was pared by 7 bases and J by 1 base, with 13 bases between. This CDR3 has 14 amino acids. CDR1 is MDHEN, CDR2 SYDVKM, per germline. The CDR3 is CASTRGGGQETQYF. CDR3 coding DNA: TGTGCCAGCACCCGAGGGGGGGGCCAAGAGACCCAGTACTTC.